This T cell receptor beta chain stems from a study of T cells in Graves' hyperthyroidism and ophthalmopathy. The CDR3 is 15 amino acids. The J segment lost 6 bases and the V segment lost 2 bases, leaving 5 bases of the junction unmatched. Germline V gives CDR1 SGHTA, CDR2 FQGNSA. Amplification of TCR beta CDR3 regions was performed using RNA transcripts as template. The HTBI set primed first-round TCR CDR3 RT-PCR. TCRdb processed the multiplex PCR reads anew with MiXCR; each CDR3 protein has one entry. This sample carries 95,000 to 100,000 distinct CDR3 sequences, just over 50% of them seen once, and the ten largest clones take roughly 29%. This clonotype has ten or more counts.

This receptor was identified in a woman aged 40 to 49 with Graves' hyperthyroidism. This sequence joins TRBV7-2 and TRBJ2-5, with TRBD2 matching over 11 bases. The source material was blood. CDR3 in amino acids: CASSLTSGSSKTQYF. DNA for the CDR3: TGTGCCAGCAGCTTAACTAGCGGGAGTTCAAAGACCCAGTACTTC. Supplemented by reference TRBV7-2 and TRBJ2-5, the full variable domain reads GAGVSQSPSNKVTEKGKDVELRCDPISGHTALYWYRQSLGQGLEFLIYFQGNSAPDKSGLPSDRFSAERTGGSVSTLTIQRTQQEDSAVYLCASSLTSGSSKTQYFGPGTRLLVL.